This T cell receptor (beta chain) was captured in a study of identical twins. TCRdb used MiXCR to reprocess the 5' RACE reads, holding one entry per CDR3 protein. The table has hundreds of thousands of distinct CDR3 sequences, approximately 21% seen once. This CDR3 contains 13 residues. Germline CDR1 MNHEY, CDR2 SVGEGT. Trimming shortened V by 0 bases and J by 3 bases, and 6 bases separated the two germline ends. This same sample was also part of a study on T cells expressing NK-cell markers.

The sample consisted of PBMCs. The TCR was taken from a woman between 18 and 30 years old in good health. The gene calls are TRBV6-2 or TRBV6-3 and TRBJ2-7; no clear D. The CDR3 is CASSYSGFYEQYF. The CDR3 DNA is TGTGCCAGCAGTTACTCGGGCTTCTACGAGCAGTACTTC.